The 24 T cell receptor beta chains below were found in one sample sequenced in a study of radiotherapy plus CTLA-4 blockade in lung cancer. TCRdb's copy holds only in-frame clones and misses some; the assay was immunoSEQ multiplex PCR. The data hold some 70,000 clones, with about four fifths observed a single time. Here the sequenced sample was peripheral blood, taken from a patient treated with radiotherapy plus ipilimumab. All receptors derive from a human donor with non-small cell lung cancer who had a partial response to radiotherapy plus ipilimumab.

This chain links TRBV28 with TRBJ2-7, with 8 bases matching TRBD2. This CDR3 region has 14 residues. Germline V gene data show CDR1 as MDHEN and CDR2 as SYDVKM. V lost 5 bases, J lost 3 bases, and 6 bases stayed unmatched. As DNA, the CDR3 is TGTGCCAGCAGTCCCCCCGGGAGGGGCTACGAGCAGTACTTC. Translation: CASSPPGRGYEQYF. Full variable domain (missing parts from reference TRBV28 and TRBJ2-7): DVKVTQSSRYLVKRTGEKVFLECVQDMDHENMFWYRQDPGLGLRLIYFSYDVKMKEKGDIPEGYSVSREKKERFSLILESASTNQTSMYLCASSPPGRGYEQYFGPGTRLTVT.

V is TRBV7-2 and J is TRBJ2-2, with D possibly being TRBD2 (6 bases). This CDR3 contains 17 residues. Germline V gene data show CDR1 as SGHTA and CDR2 as FQGNSA. V lost 5 bases to trimming and J lost 4 bases, with 20 bases between them. The CDR3 DNA reads as TGTGCCAGCAGCCTAATCGGAGGGCGAAAGGGCACCGGGGAGCTGTTTTTT. It encodes CASSLIGGRKGTGELFF. The entire variable domain, with the rest obtained from reference TRBV7-2 and TRBJ2-2, is as follows: GAGVSQSPSNKVTEKGKDVELRCDPISGHTALYWYRQSLGQGLEFLIYFQGNSAPDKSGLPSDRFSAERTGGSVSTLTIQRTQQEDSAVYLCASSLIGGRKGTGELFFGEGSRLTVL.

The genes are TRBV5-1 and TRBJ2-3, with D perhaps TRBD1 (8 bases). Germline V gene lookup returns CDR1 SGHRS and CDR2 YFSETQ. Trimming shortened V by 7 bases and J by 3 bases, and 18 bases separated the two germline ends. CDR3 length: 15 residues. The DNA of the CDR3 is TGCGCCAGCTCCCCCGGGAGGACAGGGACAGATACGCAGTATTTT. This translates into CASSPGRTGTDTQYF.

The chain is built from TRBV14 and TRBJ1-4; 8 bases map to TRBD1. CDR1 and CDR2 from the germline V gene are SGHDN and FVKESK. V was pared by 1 base and J by 10 bases, with 5 bases of the junction left unmatched. CDR3 length: 14 amino acids. CDR3 nucleotides: TGTGCCAGCAGCCAAGGGACAGGGAGGGCAAAACTGTTTTTT. This encodes CASSQGTGRAKLFF.

The rearrangement uses TRBV18 and TRBJ1-1; D ambiguous. The length of the CDR3 is 13 residues. V lost 4 bases, J lost 3 bases, and 9 bases lay in between. CDR1 is KGHSH, CDR2 LQKENI, per germline. CDR3 protein: CASSRIGDTEAFF. The CDR3 nucleotides read TGTGCCAGCTCACGGATCGGGGACACTGAAGCTTTCTTT.

This chain uses TRBV6-6 with TRBJ2-7; maybe TRBD2 (6 bases). The germline V and J ends were trimmed by 0 bases and 2 bases, with 14 bases remaining between them. The CDR3 consists of 16 residues. Germline assignment: CDR1 MNHNY and CDR2 SVGAGI (reference sequence). The CDR3: CASSYSSGHQPYEQYF. CDR3 bases: TGTGCCAGCAGTTACTCAAGCGGGCACCAACCCTACGAGCAGTACTTC.

The chain carries TRBV7-6 and TRBJ2-5; 12 bases are a match to TRBD2. The germline CDR1 and CDR2 sequences are SGHVS and FNYEAQ. The CDR3 loop spans 18 amino acids. With V trimmed by 4 bases and J by 4 bases, 13 bases remained unmatched. The CDR3 nucleotides are TGTGCCAGCAGCTCTAGCGGGAGGGCCCTCGGGGCAAGAGAGACCCAGTACTTC. It is translated as CASSSSGRALGARETQYF.

This clone is a singleton in its sample. The chain uses TRBV10-1 and TRBJ2-7, with 14 bases aligning to TRBD2. The CDR3 totals 15 residues. Germline CDR1 reads WNHNN; CDR2 reads SYGVQD (reference sequence). V lost 2 bases and J lost 3; bases outside the gene matches: 0. DNA of the CDR3: TGCGCCAGCAGTGAGGGGACTAGCGGGAGCTACGAGCAGTACTTC. The encoded protein is CASSEGTSGSYEQYF.

This clone appeared once. This chain links TRBV2 with TRBJ2-1; D is possibly TRBD2 (5 bases). Germline V gene data show CDR1 as SNHLY and CDR2 as FYNNEI. There are 16 residues in the CDR3. V was trimmed by 6 bases and J by 5 bases, leaving 20 bases between them. CDR3 sequence reads: CASRGSVTGFNNEQFF. DNA of the CDR3: TGTGCCAGCAGGGGTAGCGTCACCGGATTTAACAATGAGCAGTTCTTC. Full variable domain (missing parts from reference TRBV2 and TRBJ2-1): EPEVTQTPSHQVTQMGQEVILRCVPISNHLYFYWYRQILGQKVEFLVSFYNNEISEKSEIFDDQFSVERPDGSNFTLKIRSTKLEDSAMYFCASRGSVTGFNNEQFFGPGTRLTVL.

The chain employs TRBV9 and TRBJ2-3; 7 bases are a match to TRBD1. Germline V gene sequence: CDR1 SGDLS, CDR2 YYNGEE. The CDR3 totals 15 residues. V was pared by 3 bases and J by 0 bases, with 4 bases of the junction left unmatched. The DNA for the CDR3 is TGTGCCAGCAGCGCGGGGACAGCTAGCACAGATACGCAGTATTTT. Protein: CASSAGTASTDTQYF. Combining the CDR3 with reference TRBV9 and TRBJ2-3 gives the whole variable domain DSGVTQTPKHLITATGQRVTLRCSPRSGDLSVYWYQQSLDQGLQFLIQYYNGEERAKGNILERFSAQQFPDLHSELNLSSLELGDSALYFCASSAGTASTDTQYFGPGTRLTVL.

V is TRBV28 and J is TRBJ2-7; 10 bases line up with TRBD1. Trimming took 5 bases from V and 6 from J; bases not matched to a gene: 10. CDR1 and CDR2 from the germline V gene are MDHEN and SYDVKM. The CDR3 loop spans 15 amino acids. CDR3 sequence reads: CASSLLGTGDIEQYF. The CDR3 bases are TGTGCCAGCAGTCTTCTTGGGACAGGGGATATCGAGCAGTACTTC.

The V call is TRBV28, the J call TRBJ2-7, with 8 nucleotides matching TRBD2. Losses at the gene ends were 2 bases for V and 5 bases for J; bases not matched to a gene: 5. The CDR3 has 14 amino acids. Germline CDR1 MDHEN, CDR2 SYDVKM. CDR3 bases: TGTGCCAGCAGTTTAACAGCGGGAGTCCACGAGCAGTACTTC. Translation: CASSLTAGVHEQYF.

J is TRBJ2-1 and V is TRBV30; TRBD2 might be the D (6 bases). Germline V gene sequence: CDR1 GTSNPN, CDR2 SVGIG (reference sequence). The germline V and J ends were trimmed by 2 bases and 10 bases, with 15 bases remaining between them. The CDR3 consists of 13 residues. CDR3 coding DNA: TGTGCCTGGAGTCCTAGCGCGCGGACGGAGCAGTTCTTC. Encoded protein: CAWSPSARTEQFF.

This chain uses TRBV5-5 with TRBJ2-7; 8 nucleotides line up with TRBD1. The V segment lost 3 bases and the J segment 2 bases; nucleotides outside the gene matches: 7. The CDR3 runs to 15 residues. The germline V gene encodes CDR1 SGHKS and CDR2 YYEKEE (reference sequence). The CDR3: CASSWATGQAYEQYF. DNA for the CDR3: TGTGCCAGCAGCTGGGCGACGGGACAGGCCTACGAGCAGTACTTC. Drawing the rest from reference TRBV5-5 and TRBJ2-7, the complete variable domain is DAGVTQSPTHLIKTRGQQVTLRCSPISGHKSVSWYQQVLGQGPQFIFQYYEKEERGRGNFPDRFSARQFPNYSSELNVNALLLGDSALYLCASSWATGQAYEQYFGPGTRLTVT.

The chain combines TRBV27 with TRBJ2-2; 9 nucleotides match TRBD2. The CDR3 has 14 amino acids. V was clipped by 4 bases and J by 8 bases; unmatched bases: 5. Germline V gene sequence: CDR1 MNHEY, CDR2 SMNVEV (reference sequence). The CDR3 reads CASSWREGLGELFF. DNA of the CDR3: TGTGCCAGCAGTTGGCGGGAGGGCCTTGGGGAGCTGTTTTTT.

The chain links TRBV7-3 to TRBJ2-1, with 9 bases lining up with TRBD1. The germline V gene encodes CDR1 SGHTA and CDR2 FQGTGA. This CDR3 has 16 amino acids. V gave up 4 bases and J gave up 0 bases; unmatched junction bases: 4. CDR3 amino acids: CASSSTGGSSYNEQFF. The CDR3 DNA reads TGTGCCAGCAGCTCGACAGGGGGGTCCTCCTACAATGAGCAGTTCTTC.

V and J are TRBV4-2 and TRBJ1-4; D remains ambiguous. Germline V lookup: CDR1 LGHNA, CDR2 YNFKEQ. The CDR3 totals 14 residues. The V end was cut by 4 bases, the J end by 3 bases, with 9 bases between. CDR3 sequence: CASSPRGANEKLFF. The CDR3 DNA reads as TGTGCCAGCAGCCCACGGGGTGCTAATGAAAAACTGTTTTTT.

The rearrangement joins TRBV4-1 to TRBJ2-5; 12 bases are shared with TRBD2. The CDR3 is 18 amino acids. V lost 0 bases, J lost 2 bases, and 7 bases stayed unmatched. The germline CDR1 and CDR2 sequences are MGHRA and YSYEKL. The DNA of the CDR3 is TGCGCCAGCAGCCAAGAAGGGCTAGCGGGAGGGAGGCAAGAGACCCAGTACTTC. Amino acids: CASSQEGLAGGRQETQYF.

The chain links TRBV25-1 to TRBJ2-1, with 9 bases matching TRBD2. CDR3 size: 14 residues. Germline values: CDR1 MGHDK, CDR2 SYGVNS. V lost 9 bases and J lost 6; bases outside the gene matches: 9. This CDR3 reads CASSSGGRANEQFF. CDR3 bases: TGTGCCAGTTCCTCGGGCGGGAGGGCCAATGAGCAGTTCTTC. Using reference TRBV25-1 and TRBJ2-1 for the parts outside the CDR3, the full variable domain is EADIYQTPRYLVIGTGKKITLECSQTMGHDKMYWYQQDPGMELHLIHYSYGVNSTEKGDLSSESTVSRIRTEHFPLTLESARPSHTSQYLCASSSGGRANEQFFGPGTRLTVL.

The chain carries TRBV29-1 and TRBJ2-3; 7 bases are shared with TRBD2. The J segment lost 0 bases and the V segment lost 8 bases, leaving 5 bases of the junction unmatched. This CDR3 comprises 13 residues. Germline assignment: CDR1 SQVTM and CDR2 ANQGSEA. The CDR3 spells CSLQRGSTDTQYF. The CDR3 region has the DNA TGCAGCTTACAGCGGGGTAGCACAGATACGCAGTATTTT.

The V and J genes are TRBV6-1 and TRBJ2-3, with D perhaps TRBD2 (6 bases). The V end lost 4 bases, the J end lost 1 base, and 12 bases lay between the germline ends. The CDR3 covers 15 residues. The germline V gene has CDR1 MNHNS and CDR2 SASEGT. In nucleotides, the CDR3 is TGTGCCAGCAGTGGCCGCGGGATAGGCACAGATACGCAGTATTTT. It yields the protein CASSGRGIGTDTQYF.

The chain recombines TRBV4-2 with TRBJ1-1, with TRBD1 as a possible D gene (5 bases). Trimming stripped 0 bases from V and 6 bases from J, with 11 bases between. CDR1 and CDR2 from the germline V gene are LGHNA and YNFKEQ. The CDR3 runs to 14 residues. CDR3 in DNA: TGTGCCAGCAGCCAAGAATCTGACAGAGCTGAAGCTTTCTTT. It translates to CASSQESDRAEAFF.

This sequence joins TRBV23-1 and TRBJ1-5, with TRBD1 matching 9 bases. TRBV23-1 is given ORF status, its function remaining uncertain. V lost 2 bases, J lost 6 bases, and 5 bases stayed unmatched. The CDR3 is 15 residues long. In DNA, the CDR3 is TGCGCCAGCAGTCAACCCGGGACAGGGCCTCAGCCCCAGCATTTT. Translated, it gives CASSQPGTGPQPQHF.

The chain joins TRBV15 to TRBJ2-6; 7 bases are shared with TRBD1. J was trimmed by 3 bases and V by 0 bases; bases with no gene match: 8. There are 18 residues in the CDR3. Germline CDR1 LNHNV, CDR2 YYDKDF (reference sequence). In DNA form, the CDR3 reads TGTGCCACCAGCAGAGATCGAGGGGGCGCCGATGGGGCCAACGTCCTGACTTTC. Protein: CATSRDRGGADGANVLTF. Together with reference TRBV15 and TRBJ2-6, the CDR3 gives the full variable domain: DAMVIQNPRYQVTQFGKPVTLSCSQTLNHNVMYWYQQKSSQAPKLLFHYYDKDFNNEADTPDNFQSRRPNTSFCFLDIRSPGLGDTAMYLCATSRDRGGADGANVLTFGAGSRLTVL.